This entry lists 17 T cell receptor beta chains sequenced from one sample in a study of Ad26.COV2.S vaccination and SARS-CoV-2 variants. Here immunoSEQ multiplex PCR was the method, and the copy in TCRdb shows in-frame clones only, minus some. The table lists roughly 330,000 clones, roughly 90% of them singletons. Treatment denoted: around 19 received Ad26.COV2.S at low or high dose, single or two shots; about 5 received placebo; per-sample allocation not given. Repertoires come from day 63 after the first vaccine or placebo injection. Sequenced here: peripheral blood, sampled in a trial of Ad26.COV2.S vaccine versus placebo. Source of these receptors: a person aged 18-65 years who received the Ad26.COV2.S COVID-19 vaccine or a placebo.

The J gene is TRBJ1-6, the V gene TRBV4-2, with D hard to call. This CDR3 has 15 amino acids. The V end was cut by 4 bases, the J end by 4 bases, with 11 bases between. Germline V gene data show CDR1 as LGHNA and CDR2 as YNFKEQ. CDR3 sequence: CASSPLQLYNSPLHF. In nucleotides, the CDR3 is TGTGCCAGCAGCCCCCTACAGTTATATAATTCACCCCTCCACTTT.

This CDR3 is CASSQWRVSSYNEQFF. DNA of the CDR3: TGCGCCAGCAGCCAATGGAGGGTGAGCTCCTACAATGAGCAGTTCTTC. The rearrangement links TRBV4-1 to TRBJ2-1; TRBD2 is a possible D gene (6 bases). The CDR3 has 16 residues. Trimming cost V 2 bases and J 0 bases, with 11 bases left between them. Germline V gene lookup returns CDR1 MGHRA and CDR2 YSYEKL.

The chain joins TRBV6-6 to TRBJ2-7; D tentatively reads TRBD1 or TRBD2 (5 bases each). Trimming cost V 5 bases and J 3 bases, with 11 bases left between them. Germline V gene lookup returns CDR1 MNHNY and CDR2 SVGAGI (reference sequence). This CDR3 has 13 residues. CDR3 nucleotides: TGTGCCAGCAGTGACGGGGCCAGCTACGAGCAGTACGTC. Amino acids: CASSDGASYEQYV.

V gene TRBV25-1 combines with J gene TRBJ2-3, with D maybe TRBD1 (6 bases). The CDR3 sequence is 15 residues long. Germline V gene lookup returns CDR1 MGHDK and CDR2 SYGVNS. Trimming left V 2 bases short and J 7 bases short, with 16 bases between. CDR3: CASSEPPTGLYTQYF. CDR3 nucleotides: TGTGCCAGCAGTGAACCTCCGACAGGATTGTATACGCAGTATTTT.

The chain has TRBV4-2 and TRBJ1-1; TRBD1 aligns across 10 bases. Trimming cost V 5 bases and J 5 bases; bases outside gene matches: 5. Germline assignment: CDR1 LGHNA and CDR2 YNFKEQ. The CDR3 is made up of 14 amino acids. The CDR3 nucleotides are TGTGCCAGCAGCTTAAGGACAGGGGGTACTGAAGCTTTCTTT. Protein product: CASSLRTGGTEAFF.

The V and J genes are TRBV4-1 and TRBJ1-2; 8 bases are a match to TRBD1. Trimming cost V 3 bases and J 2 bases; bases outside gene matches: 5. Germline V CDR1 and CDR2: MGHRA, YSYEKL. The CDR3 has 15 residues. CDR3 bases: TGCGCCAGCAGCCAGACGACAGGGGCGAACTATGGCTACACCTTC. Its translation: CASSQTTGANYGYTF.

This chain joins TRBV12-5 and TRBJ1-3; the D is unclear. From germline, CDR1 is LGHNT and CDR2 FRNRAP. The length of the CDR3 is 17 residues. Deletions cut 0 bases from V and 0 bases from J, with 12 bases between. The CDR3 reads CASGLVIFRVSGNTIYF. The CDR3 bases are TGTGCTAGTGGTTTGGTCATCTTTCGGGTCTCTGGAAACACCATATATTTT.

This clone has more than one count but fewer than ten. The rearrangement uses TRBV10-3 and TRBJ2-2; 7 positions match TRBD1. Germline loops: CDR1 ENHRY, CDR2 SYGVKD. This CDR3 contains 17 residues. With V trimmed by 8 bases and J by 1 base, 13 bases remained unmatched. CDR3 sequence (DNA): TGTGCCATCCACCCATCTGCGAGACAGGGGAACACCGGGGAGCTGTTTTTT. Translated, it gives CAIHPSARQGNTGELFF.

The rearrangement links TRBV3-1 (or the pseudogene TRBV3-2) to TRBJ2-3, with 7 bases aligning to TRBD1. This CDR3 has 15 residues. The trim removed 3 bases at V and 2 bases at J, leaving 5 bases unmatched. Germline V gene sequence: CDR1 LGHDT, CDR2 YNNKEL (reference sequence). For the CDR3, the DNA is TGTGCCAGCAGCCAGAGGGGGCAGGTCACAGATACGCAGTATTTT. Protein sequence: CASSQRGQVTDTQYF.

The chain carries TRBV4-1 and TRBJ1-3, with D maybe TRBD1 (5 bases). The length of the CDR3 is 16 residues. Germline lookup yields CDR1 MGHRA and CDR2 YSYEKL. V was pared by 0 bases and J by 8 bases, with 17 bases between. The CDR3 region is CASSQDGGAAGDTIYF. The CDR3 nucleotides read TGCGCCAGCAGCCAAGATGGAGGGGCGGCCGGGGACACCATATATTTT.

V usage is TRBV12-5 and J usage is TRBJ2-7; D may be TRBD1 or TRBD2 (5 bases each). Germline lookup yields CDR1 LGHNT and CDR2 FRNRAP. There are 14 residues in the CDR3. V lost 2 bases, J lost 2 bases, and 10 bases lay in between. The CDR3: CASGLSGAAYEQYF. Here the CDR3 DNA reads TGTGCTAGTGGTTTGTCCGGGGCAGCCTACGAGCAGTACTTC.

The rearrangement uses TRBV7-9 and TRBJ2-2; D is uncertain. The V end lost 3 bases, the J end lost 5 bases, and 7 bases lay between the germline ends. Germline V lookup: CDR1 SEHNR, CDR2 FQNEAQ (reference sequence). This CDR3 spans 13 amino acids. The CDR3 loop reads CASSLTETGELFF. Here the CDR3 DNA reads TGTGCCAGCAGCTTGACGGAGACCGGGGAGCTGTTTTTT. Together with reference TRBV7-9 and TRBJ2-2, the CDR3 gives the full variable domain: DTGVSQNPRHKITKRGQNVTFRCDPISEHNRLYWYRQTLGQGPEFLTYFQNEAQLEKSRLLSDRFSAERPKGSFSTLEIQRTEQGDSAMYLCASSLTETGELFFGEGSRLTVL.

J is TRBJ1-1 and V is TRBV6-5; D unresolved. CDR1 MNHEY and CDR2 SVGAGI come from the germline V gene. The germline V and J ends were trimmed by 6 bases and 7 bases, with 12 bases remaining between them. The CDR3 runs 12 residues. The CDR3 nucleotides read TGTGCCAGCAGGGTCTTAACCCGTGAAGCTTTCTTT. Translating gives CASRVLTREAFF.

The DNA for the CDR3 is TGCGCCAGCAGCTTGGTGGGGCGGGAGGGCCTTACAGATACGCAGTATTTT. This sequence encodes CASSLVGREGLTDTQYF. V gene TRBV5-1 combines with J gene TRBJ2-3; 9 bases are a match to TRBD2. Trimming removed 0 bases from V and 3 bases from J; junction bases left unmatched: 8. The CDR3 has 17 residues. Germline assignment: CDR1 SGHRS and CDR2 YFSETQ.

This chain connects TRBV6-2 or TRBV6-3 to TRBJ1-2; 7 bases are a match to TRBD1. The ends lost 6 bases at V and 8 bases at J; junction bases unmatched: 9. CDR1 and CDR2 (germline): MNHEY, SVGEGT. This CDR3 has 13 amino acids. The CDR3, as DNA: TGTGCCAGCAGCAACCGGGACAGAACCGGCTACACCTTC. It yields the protein CASSNRDRTGYTF.

The rearrangement links TRBV7-2 to TRBJ1-2, with D possibly being TRBD1 (6 bases). The CDR3 runs 14 residues. The germline V and J ends were trimmed by 8 bases and 2 bases, with 15 bases remaining between them. Germline CDR1 SGHTA, CDR2 FQGNSA. This CDR3 is CASFMATGNYGYTF. CDR3 nucleotide sequence: TGTGCCAGCTTTATGGCCACAGGGAACTATGGCTACACCTTC. Filled out from reference TRBV7-2 and TRBJ1-2, the complete variable domain reads GAGVSQSPSNKVTEKGKDVELRCDPISGHTALYWYRQSLGQGLEFLIYFQGNSAPDKSGLPSDRFSAERTGGSVSTLTIQRTQQEDSAVYLCASFMATGNYGYTFGSGTRLTVV.

This chain joins TRBV5-6 and TRBJ2-7; 7 bases map to TRBD1. Germline loops: CDR1 SGHDT, CDR2 YYEEEE. J lost 3 bases, V lost 5 bases, and 2 bases had no gene match. This CDR3 is built from 12 residues. CDR3 DNA: TGTGCCAGCAGTAGACAGGGCTACGAGCAGTACGTC. Protein: CASSRQGYEQYV.